The entry that follows covers one T cell receptor (beta chain) sequence. Germline V gene data show CDR1 as MNHEY and CDR2 as SVGEGT. The CDR3 extends over 15 amino acids. With V trimmed by 2 bases and J by 0 bases, 3 bases remained unmatched. RNA transcripts gave rise to amplified TCR beta CDR3 regions. HTBI primers were used for first-round RT-PCR of the TCR CDR3. TCRdb called the multiplex PCR reads again in MiXCR, with one record for every CDR3 protein. The sample records hundreds of thousands of distinct CDR3 sequences, roughly 14% being singletons. This record belongs to a study of T cells in Graves' hyperthyroidism and ophthalmopathy. Ophthalmopathy patients all had a Clinical Activity Score of at least 3, a NOSPECS grade of at least 4 and disease under 3 months old. Patients with uncontrolled infections, other autoimmune diseases, pregnancy or lactation were excluded. Clinical symptoms, serum thyroxine, TRAb, thyroid ultrasound and orbital computed tomography informed diagnoses. The source of the PBMCs was more than 9.5 ml of fresh peripheral blood.

Sequencing used blood. The receptor was isolated from a woman in her 40s with Graves' ophthalmopathy. The chain carries TRBV6-2 or TRBV6-3 and TRBJ2-5; 7 nucleotides align to TRBD1. In nucleotides, the CDR3 is TGTGCCAGCAGTTACCTGGGACAGTACCAAGAGACCCAGTACTTC. Amino acids: CASSYLGQYQETQYF.